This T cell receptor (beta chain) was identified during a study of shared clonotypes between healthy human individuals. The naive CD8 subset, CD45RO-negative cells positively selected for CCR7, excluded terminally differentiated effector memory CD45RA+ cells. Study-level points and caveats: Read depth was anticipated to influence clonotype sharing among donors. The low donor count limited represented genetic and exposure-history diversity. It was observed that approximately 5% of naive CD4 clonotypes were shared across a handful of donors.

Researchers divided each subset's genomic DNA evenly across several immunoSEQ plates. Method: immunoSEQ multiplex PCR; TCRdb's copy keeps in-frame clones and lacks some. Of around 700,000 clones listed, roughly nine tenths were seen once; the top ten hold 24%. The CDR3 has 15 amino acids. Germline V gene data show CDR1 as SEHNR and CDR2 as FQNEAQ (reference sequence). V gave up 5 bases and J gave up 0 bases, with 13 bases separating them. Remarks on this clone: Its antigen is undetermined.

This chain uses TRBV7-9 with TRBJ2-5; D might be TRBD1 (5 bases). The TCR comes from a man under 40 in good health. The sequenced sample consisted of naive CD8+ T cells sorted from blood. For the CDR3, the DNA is TGTGCCAGCAGCAGCCCCAGGGCCTACCAAGAGACCCAGTACTTC. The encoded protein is CASSSPRAYQETQYF.